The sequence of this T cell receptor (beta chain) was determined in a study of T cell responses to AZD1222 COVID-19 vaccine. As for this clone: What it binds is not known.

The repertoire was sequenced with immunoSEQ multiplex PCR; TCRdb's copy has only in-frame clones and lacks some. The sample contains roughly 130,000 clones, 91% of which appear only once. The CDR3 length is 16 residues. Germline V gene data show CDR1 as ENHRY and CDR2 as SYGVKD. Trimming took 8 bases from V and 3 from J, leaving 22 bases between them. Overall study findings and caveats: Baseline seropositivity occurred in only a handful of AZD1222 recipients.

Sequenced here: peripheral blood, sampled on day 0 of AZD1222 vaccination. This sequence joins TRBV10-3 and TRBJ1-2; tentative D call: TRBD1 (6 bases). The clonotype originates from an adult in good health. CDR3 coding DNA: TGTGCCATCCGAGGCAGGGGAGTATTTTCTGACTATGGCTACACCTTC. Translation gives CAIRGRGVFSDYGYTF.